The T cell receptor (beta chain) described here comes from a study of blood T cells in healthy people across ages. Regarding this clonotype: Since a much larger clone is just one base distant, this may be a read error.

CDR3 length: 15 amino acids. Per germline, CDR1 SEHNR and CDR2 FQNEAQ (reference sequence). J lost 4 bases, V lost 5 bases, and 4 bases had no gene match. Alongside a J-beta primer mix, a sample-barcoded 5' primer served in a second PCR lasting about 7 to 12 cycles. MiXCR, run by TCRdb on the 5' RACE reads, gives a single entry per CDR3 protein. The sample holds around 1,500,000 distinct CDR3 sequences, over 25% seen once. What was sequenced was blood. This chain uses TRBV7-9 with TRBJ2-3; 12 nucleotides agree with TRBD2. This TCR was recovered from a woman in her 30s in good health. CDR3 sequence reads: CASSVGLAGPDTQYF. In DNA, the CDR3 is TGTGCCAGCAGCGTGGGACTAGCGGGCCCAGATACGCAGTATTTT. The full variable domain, completed using reference TRBV7-9 and TRBJ2-3, is DTGVSQNPRHKITKRGQNVTFRCDPISEHNRLYWYRQTLGQGPEFLTYFQNEAQLEKSRLLSDRFSAERPKGSFSTLEIQRTEQGDSAMYLCASSVGLAGPDTQYFGPGTRLTVL.